This T cell receptor (beta chain) was observed in a study of T cell clusters in autoimmune cytopenias. TRB was amplified by touch-down multiplex PCR, primer pools A and B combined. TCRdb re-called the multiplex PCR reads and catalogs CDR3 proteins one per entry, DNA excluded. Listed are about 4,100 distinct CDR3 sequences; about 15% falls within the top ten. Per germline, CDR1 KGHSH and CDR2 LQKENI. The CDR3 has 14 amino acids. TRB amplification used roughly 250 ng of peripheral blood genomic DNA. The same data also went into a second study, on T cell repertoires in aging, cancer and after chemotherapy.

The chain couples TRBV18 to TRBJ1-1. Sequencing was done on a sample of peripheral blood. The receptor's source is a human donor in good health. The CDR3 protein is CASSPPDLRTEAFF.